This entry describes one T cell receptor (beta chain). Per the study methods: Amplification of reference gene primers provided the estimated nucleated cell counts. Profiled with immunoSEQ multiplex PCR; TCRdb holds only in-frame clones, not every one. That table furnishes V, J and clone size, whereas the DNA furnished D and trimming. The table includes around 65,000 clones, roughly 80% detected once. The germline CDR1 and CDR2 sequences are SGHTA and FQGNSA. V lost 5 bases to trimming and J lost 0 bases; unmatched junction nucleotides: 3. This CDR3 has 14 amino acids. These data originate in a study of blood T cell repertoires in COVID-19. Study background: Researchers got acute and convalescent COVID-19 samples from the United States, Italy and Spain. Sample material is recorded as cDNA or gDNA derived from T cells, B-cell-depleted T cells, or PBMCs.

V usage is TRBV7-2 and J usage is TRBJ1-2; 7 bases are a match to TRBD1. The sample comprised peripheral blood. This TCR was sampled from an elderly man with active COVID-19. The CDR3 reads CASSRDSANYGYTF. The CDR3 DNA sequence: TGTGCCAGCAGCCGGGACAGCGCTAACTATGGCTACACCTTC.